Listed here are 7 T cell receptor beta chains from one sample, sequenced in a study of memory CD4+ T cells and cytomegalovirus serostatus. The assay was immunoSEQ multiplex PCR, and TCRdb's table has in-frame clones only and misses some. The table lists tens of thousands of clones, 82% of them singletons, with approximately 0.43% in the top ten. Single viable CD3+CD4+CD8-CD45RO+ cells were sorted as the memory CD4+ T cells. Source material: memory CD4+ T cells from blood. Receptors were obtained from an adult in good health and CMV-seronegative.

The rearrangement links TRBV4-2 to TRBJ2-5; 10 positions agree with TRBD1. The J call is uncertain, as TRBJ2-7 better fits the DNA end. The CDR3 consists of 16 residues. In germline, CDR1 is LGHNA, CDR2 YNFKEQ. The CDR3 region is CASSQELGQGTYEQYF. The CDR3 bases are TGTGCCAGCAGCCAAGAACTGGGACAGGGGACCTACGAGCAGTACTTC.

The gene calls are TRBV11-2 and TRBJ1-1; D remains unclear. Germline V CDR1 and CDR2: SGHAT, FQNNGV. Trimming stripped 5 bases from V and 3 bases from J, with 13 bases between. The CDR3 totals 14 residues. The CDR3 region is CASSDEEIYTEAFF. Here the CDR3 DNA reads TGTGCCAGCAGCGACGAGGAGATTTACACTGAAGCTTTCTTT.

This clone was seen only once. The chain is built from TRBV11-2 and TRBJ2-1; 8 bases are a match to TRBD1. This CDR3 contains 15 residues. Looked up from germline, CDR1 is SGHAT and CDR2 is FQNNGV. Trimming cost V 4 bases and J 9 bases; bases outside gene matches: 11. CDR3 loop: CASSSLQRQGSEQFF. DNA for the CDR3: TGTGCCAGCAGCTCCTTACAAAGACAGGGGAGTGAGCAGTTCTTC.

This chain links TRBV4-2 with TRBJ1-5; D uncertain. The CDR3 runs to 15 residues. CDR1 is LGHNA, CDR2 YNFKEQ, per germline. The V end lost 1 base, the J end lost 0 bases, and 7 bases lay between the germline ends. The CDR3 loop reads CASSQALNSNQPQHF. Written as DNA, the CDR3 is TGTGCCAGCAGCCAAGCCTTAAATAGCAATCAGCCCCAGCATTTT.

The chain employs TRBV28 and TRBJ2-7; 15 bases are a match to TRBD2. CDR1 MDHEN and CDR2 SYDVKM come from the germline V gene. The junction had 5 bases not matched to a gene; V was cut back by 6 bases and J by 2 bases. This CDR3 spans 16 amino acids. Here the CDR3 reads CASRGGLAGGAYEQYF. The CDR3 coding sequence is TGTGCCAGCAGGGGGGGACTAGCGGGGGGTGCCTACGAGCAGTACTTC.

The chain couples TRBV7-2 to TRBJ2-5, with D possibly TRBD1 on 5 matching bases. Trimming removed 3 bases at V and 2 bases at J, with 10 bases between. Germline assignment: CDR1 SGHTA and CDR2 FQGNSA. The CDR3 loop spans 14 amino acids. The CDR3: CASSFNRRQETQYF. CDR3 nucleotide sequence: TGTGCCAGCAGCTTTAACAGGCGTCAAGAGACCCAGTACTTC.

The chain is built from TRBV5-3 and TRBJ1-4; 8 bases agree with TRBD1. TRBV5-3 is recorded as an ORF, its role being uncertain. Germline trimming cut 0 bases from V and 3 bases from J; bases unmatched to any gene: 1. This CDR3 spans 15 amino acids. CDR3 amino acids: CARSLEDRANEKLFF. In DNA form, the CDR3 reads TGTGCCAGAAGCTTGGAGGACAGGGCTAATGAAAAACTGTTTTTT.